This T cell receptor beta chain was documented in a study of T cells in Graves' hyperthyroidism and ophthalmopathy. In the study overall: Peripheral blood was acquired at first diagnosis, ahead of any therapy whatsoever. Study-level results: In simple terms, a model built on 13 V-J features told ophthalmopathy apart from stable hyperthyroidism. Blood shared most expanded thyroid clonotypes above 0.001.

Germline V gives CDR1 SGHAT, CDR2 FQDESV (reference sequence). This CDR3 has 15 residues. J lost 0 bases, V lost 4 bases, and 1 base had no gene match. This clonotype came up many times. Its antigen is not known. RNA transcripts provided the source from which TCR beta CDR3 regions were amplified. Primed by the HTBI set, a first-round RT-PCR was run on the TCR CDR3. TCRdb itself ran the multiplex PCR reads through MiXCR, one entry per CDR3 protein. The repertoire has hundreds of thousands of distinct CDR3 sequences, about a fifth of them found once; the top ten carry around a third. The rearrangement links TRBV11-1 to TRBJ2-7, with TRBD2 matching 12 bases. The sequence was obtained from a man aged 25-45 years with Graves' ophthalmopathy. The sample consisted of blood. The CDR3 spells CASSWTSGVSYEQYF. CDR3 sequence (DNA): TGTGCCAGCAGCTGGACTAGCGGGGTCTCCTACGAGCAGTACTTC. The full variable domain, rest sourced from reference TRBV11-1 and TRBJ2-7, is EAEVAQSPRYKITEKSQAVAFWCDPISGHATLYWYRQILGQGPELLVQFQDESVVDDSQLPKDRFSAERLKGVDSTLKIQPAELGDSAMYLCASSWTSGVSYEQYFGPGTRLTVT.